This T cell receptor beta chain was recorded in a study of human T cells and chemical hapten exposure. Study summary: The sensitizer, 2% DPC, was used on roughly 2 cm by roughly 2 cm of upper inner arm skin.

This clonotype appeared many times. Germline assignment: CDR1 MNHEY and CDR2 SVGAGI. There are 17 residues in the CDR3. V was cut by 0 bases and J by 1 base, with 10 bases left in between. Specified time point: patch test 2, 6 weeks after DPC sensitization. Regarding treatment: therapeutic diphenylcyclopropenone sensitization with weekly scalp DPC. The study used a library that attached unique molecular identifiers to individual cDNA molecules. TCRdb used MiXCR to reprocess the RACE reads, holding one entry per CDR3 protein. The data contain about 40,000 distinct CDR3 sequences, around 3% of them seen just once; the ten biggest clones take up approximately 7.1%.

This sequence was found in a man in his forties with alopecia areata. Some clones in this sample may be carry-over from other donors' samples. This chain connects TRBV6-5 to TRBJ2-6; TRBD1 is a possible D gene (5 bases). This specimen was whole blood, taken in connection with sensitization to the hapten diphenylcyclopropenone (DPC). The chain's CDR3 is CASSYSTAWSGANVLTF. In DNA form, the CDR3 reads TGTGCCAGCAGTTACTCGACAGCGTGGTCTGGGGCCAACGTCCTGACTTTC.